This T cell receptor beta chain was identified in a study of CD8+CD57+ T cells in acquired aplastic anemia. Study context: The average for DNA from sorted CD4+ and CD8+ cells was about 2.9 ug. General study findings and limits: Patients and controls were not found to differ significantly in CD8+ Simpson's diversity. Approximately 29 was the count of CD8+ CDR3 sequences that patients shared with controls.

In regard to this clonotype: Its antigen is unknown.

CDR3 size: 17 residues. Per the germline V gene, CDR1 is LGHNA and CDR2 is YNFKEQ. V lost 4 bases, J lost 3 bases, and 12 bases stayed unmatched. Genomic DNA, serving as template, underwent TCR beta VDJ and CDR3 profiling. TCRdb recomputed calls from the reads with MiXCR, one row per CDR3 protein. The sample records under 200,000 distinct CDR3 sequences, roughly 64% being singletons. This chain uses TRBV4-2 with TRBJ2-1; TRBD2 matches 7 bases. Sequenced input: sorted CD4+, CD8+, or CD8+CD57+ T cells (not recorded which) from PBMCs. The clonotype was recovered from a human donor with severe aplastic anemia or a healthy control (not recorded which). The CDR3 sequence: CASSPGIAGGHYNEQFF. The CDR3 DNA is TGTGCCAGCAGCCCCGGGATAGCGGGTGGGCACTACAATGAGCAGTTCTTC.